These T cell receptor beta chains were read from a single sample in a study of blood T cells in healthy people across ages. TCRdb fed the 5' RACE reads into MiXCR, producing one record per CDR3 protein. Found here are approximately 800,000 distinct CDR3 sequences, 53% of them singletons; the top ten hold around 41%. The sequenced sample was blood. The receptors shown here come from a man of 80 years or more in good health. Both conserved end residues are part of each CDR3. The D gene is left open where the match is weak. Clone size appears in some rows only: once, few, many, or a class for an expanded clone.

CDR3nt	CDR3aa	abundance	v_gene	d_gene	j_gene
TGTGCCAGCAGTGTACAGGACAATGAGCAGTTCTTC	CASSVQDNEQFF	NA	TRBV2	NA	TRBJ2-1
TGTGCCAGCAGTTTCACCGACACTTTTAGAGAAGAGACCCAGTACTTC	CASSFTDTFREETQYF	few	TRBV12-3/TRBV12-4	NA	TRBJ2-5
TGTGCCAGCTCAAAAGACAGGGCAGATACGCAGTATTTT	CASSKDRADTQYF	NA	TRBV18	TRBD1	TRBJ2-3
TGTGCCATCAGTGGGACAGGGATTTATGGCTACACCTTC	CAISGTGIYGYTF	NA	TRBV10-3	TRBD1	TRBJ1-2
TGTGCCAGCAGTTACTCGAGACAGGGCGAGCAGTACTTC	CASSYSRQGEQYF	NA	TRBV6-5	TRBD1	TRBJ2-7
TGCGCCAGCAGCTCGGGAGGACAGGACAATCAGCCCCAGCATTTT	CASSSGGQDNQPQHF	NA	TRBV5-1	TRBD1	TRBJ1-5
TGTGCCATCAACCAATCGACTAGCGGGGGGTCTAGGGAGCAGTACTTC	CAINQSTSGGSREQYF	NA	TRBV10-3	TRBD2	TRBJ2-7
TGCGCCACCCACCTTGAGGATTTCTACGAGCAGTACTTC	CATHLEDFYEQYF	NA	TRBV5-1	NA	TRBJ2-7
TGTGCCAGCAGCTTAGCGTCCGAATTAAACACTGAAGCTTTCTTT	CASSLASELNTEAFF	NA	TRBV7-8	NA	TRBJ1-1
TGCAGCGTGAACGGACTAGCGGGGACCCTGGGCATTCAGTACTTC	CSVNGLAGTLGIQYF	NA	TRBV29-1	TRBD2	TRBJ2-4
TGTGCCAGCAGCTTAAGTCCAGGGAGGAACACAGATACGCAGTATTTT	CASSLSPGRNTDTQYF	NA	TRBV7-3	NA	TRBJ2-3
TGTACCAGCAGGGACCCGGGCGCAACTAATGAAAAACTGTTTTTT	CTSRDPGATNEKLFF	NA	TRBV12-3/TRBV12-4	NA	TRBJ1-4
TGTGCCAGCTCGCCACAGGGGGCACAGACAGATACGCAGTATTTT	CASSPQGAQTDTQYF	few	TRBV18	TRBD1	TRBJ2-3
TGTGCCAGCAAGAGGGCAGGGTGGTACGAGCAGTACTTC	CASKRAGWYEQYF	NA	TRBV6-5	NA	TRBJ2-7
TGCAGTGCTAGTCTCAGGAGGTCGAATGAGCAGTTCTTC	CSASLRRSNEQFF	NA	TRBV20-1	NA	TRBJ2-1